The 8 T cell receptor beta chains presented below share a single source sample, sequenced in a study of identical twins. In TCRdb, the 5' RACE reads were re-called with MiXCR into one record per CDR3 protein. The profile shows 640,000 or so distinct CDR3 sequences, 6% to 6.5% of them singletons. Specimen: naive T cells sorted from blood. These receptors originate from a man between 18 and 35 years old in good health.

This clonotype turned up a few times. The chain uses TRBV10-3 and TRBJ1-2, with 7 bases aligning to TRBD1. Germline-derived CDR1 and CDR2 are ENHRY and SYGVKD. CDR3 size: 16 residues. With V trimmed by 5 bases and J by 8 bases, 17 bases remained unmatched. The chain's CDR3 is CAISPTPTGWETGYTF. Here the CDR3 DNA reads TGTGCCATCAGTCCAACCCCGACAGGGTGGGAAACAGGCTACACCTTC.

The chain joins TRBV12-3 or TRBV12-4 to TRBJ2-1, with a weak D call TRBD2 (6 bases). The CDR3 is made up of 14 amino acids. With 6 bases removed from V and 3 bases from J, the gap between germline ends came to 12 bases. CDR3 DNA sequence: TGTGCCAGCAGGGCCGGGACTGGCTACAATGAGCAGTTCTTC. Encoded protein: CASRAGTGYNEQFF.

This clonotype was observed a few times. The genes are TRBV12-3 or TRBV12-4 and TRBJ2-3; the D is unclear. The V end was cut by 3 bases, the J end by 1 base, with 8 bases between. CDR3 length: 14 residues. The CDR3 protein is CASSFMVRTDTQYF. In DNA, the CDR3 is TGTGCCAGCAGTTTTATGGTACGCACAGATACGCAGTATTTT.

CDR3 region: CASSPPQGSGLYF. CDR3 bases: TGTGCCAGCAGTCCGCCACAGGGCAGTGGTTTGTACTTC. V gene TRBV6-1 combines with J gene TRBJ2-4; TRBD1 is a possible D gene (6 bases). This CDR3 is 13 amino acids long. V lost 5 bases, J lost 15 bases, and 20 bases lay in between. Germline V gives CDR1 MNHNS, CDR2 SASEGT.

This clonotype was detected ten times or more. The rearrangement uses TRBV10-3 and TRBJ2-7; a weak D match, TRBD2 (5 bases). CDR1 and CDR2 from the germline V gene are ENHRY and SYGVKD. The length of the CDR3 is 15 residues. V was cut by 8 bases and J by 3 bases, with 20 bases left in between. The CDR3 protein is CAIGETDYTNYEQYF. CDR3 coding DNA: TGTGCCATCGGGGAGACGGATTATACAAACTACGAGCAGTACTTC.

This clonotype turned up a few times. The chain recombines TRBV6-2 or TRBV6-3 with TRBJ2-3; tentatively, D is TRBD2 (5 bases). V was pared by 0 bases and J by 0 bases, with 7 bases between. CDR3 size: 15 residues. The germline V gene has CDR1 MNHEY and CDR2 SVGEGT. CDR3: CASSYSRESTDTQYF. CDR3 sequence (DNA): TGTGCCAGCAGTTACTCCCGGGAAAGCACAGATACGCAGTATTTT.

The rearrangement links TRBV20-1 to TRBJ2-3; the match to TRBD2 covers 11 bases. The V segment lost 0 bases and the J segment 8 bases; nucleotides outside the gene matches: 16. Germline CDR1 reads DFQATT; CDR2 reads SNEGSKA (reference sequence). This CDR3 comprises 18 residues. The DNA of the CDR3 is TGCAGTGCTAGAGATGCCCGCGATGGTAGCGGGAGGGCCACTACGCAGTATTTT. Protein product: CSARDARDGSGRATTQYF.

The gene calls are TRBV19 and TRBJ1-1; the match to TRBD1 covers 9 bases. V shed 7 bases and J 7 bases; nucleotides not matched to a gene: 4. Germline V gene data show CDR1 as LNHDA and CDR2 as SQIVND (reference sequence). CDR3 length equals 12 residues. DNA for the CDR3: TGTGCCAGTAACAGGGGGCTAGGTGAAGCTTTCTTT. Residues: CASNRGLGEAFF.